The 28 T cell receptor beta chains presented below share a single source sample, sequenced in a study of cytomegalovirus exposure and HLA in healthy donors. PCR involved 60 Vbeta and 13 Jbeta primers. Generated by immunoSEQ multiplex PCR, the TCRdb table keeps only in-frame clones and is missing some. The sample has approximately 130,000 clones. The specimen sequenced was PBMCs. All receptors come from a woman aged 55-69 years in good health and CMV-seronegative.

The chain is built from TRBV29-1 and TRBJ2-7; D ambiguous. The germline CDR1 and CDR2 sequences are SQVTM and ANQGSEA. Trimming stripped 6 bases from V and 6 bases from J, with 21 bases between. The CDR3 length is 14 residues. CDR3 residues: CSVNPLLGSGEQYF. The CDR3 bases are TGCAGCGTCAACCCCCTGCTTGGCTCGGGCGAGCAGTACTTC.

CDR3 loop: CASSQDGRVNTEAFF. CDR3 in DNA: TGCGCCAGCAGCCAAGATGGGAGGGTGAACACTGAAGCTTTCTTT. The chain couples TRBV4-1 to TRBJ1-1; D unclear. From germline, CDR1 is MGHRA and CDR2 YSYEKL. The CDR3 totals 15 residues. The ends were cut back, 0 bases at V and 0 bases at J, with 8 bases in the middle.

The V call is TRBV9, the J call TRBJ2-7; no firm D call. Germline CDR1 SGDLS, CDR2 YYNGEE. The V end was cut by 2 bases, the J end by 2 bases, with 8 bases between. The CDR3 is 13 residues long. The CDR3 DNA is TGTGCCAGCAGCGTCGGCACTACCTACGAGCAGTACTTC. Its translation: CASSVGTTYEQYF.

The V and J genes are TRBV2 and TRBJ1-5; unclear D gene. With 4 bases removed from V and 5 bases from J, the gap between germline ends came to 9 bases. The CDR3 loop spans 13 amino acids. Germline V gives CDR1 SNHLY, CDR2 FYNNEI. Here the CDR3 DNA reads TGTGCCAGCAGTGGAAACACCTATCAGCCCCAGCATTTT. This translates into CASSGNTYQPQHF.

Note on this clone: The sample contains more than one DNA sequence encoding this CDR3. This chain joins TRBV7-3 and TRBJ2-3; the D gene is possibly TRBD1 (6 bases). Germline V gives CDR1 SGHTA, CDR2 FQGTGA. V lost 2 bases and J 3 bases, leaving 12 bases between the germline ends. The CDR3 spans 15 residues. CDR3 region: CASSLGAGVTDTQYF. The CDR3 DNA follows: TGTGCCAGCAGCTTAGGGGCAGGGGTTACAGATACGCAGTATTTT.

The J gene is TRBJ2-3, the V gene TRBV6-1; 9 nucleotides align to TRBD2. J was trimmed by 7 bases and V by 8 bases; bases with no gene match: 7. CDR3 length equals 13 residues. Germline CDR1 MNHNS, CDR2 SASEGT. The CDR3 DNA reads TGTGCCAGCTTGTCGAGCGGGGGGAATACGCAGTATTTT. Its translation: CASLSSGGNTQYF.

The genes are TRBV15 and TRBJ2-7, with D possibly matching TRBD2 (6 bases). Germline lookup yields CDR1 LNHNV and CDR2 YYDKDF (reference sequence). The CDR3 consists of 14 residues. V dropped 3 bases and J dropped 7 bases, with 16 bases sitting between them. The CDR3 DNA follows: TGTGCCACCAGCAGTACCGGGACTCGGTCTGAGCAGTACTTC. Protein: CATSSTGTRSEQYF.

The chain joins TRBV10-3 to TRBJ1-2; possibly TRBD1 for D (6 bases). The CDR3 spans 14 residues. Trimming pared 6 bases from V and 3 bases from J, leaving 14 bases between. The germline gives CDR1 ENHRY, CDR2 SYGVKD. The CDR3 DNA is TGTGCCATCAGAATCAGGAAGGGGGACTATGGCTACACCTTC. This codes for CAIRIRKGDYGYTF.

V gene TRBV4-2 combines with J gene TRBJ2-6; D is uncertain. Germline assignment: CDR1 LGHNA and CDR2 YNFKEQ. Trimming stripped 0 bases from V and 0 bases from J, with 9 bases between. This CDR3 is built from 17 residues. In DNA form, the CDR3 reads TGTGCCAGCAGCCAAGATCAACGCAGCTCTGGGGCCAACGTCCTGACTTTC. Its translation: CASSQDQRSSGANVLTF.

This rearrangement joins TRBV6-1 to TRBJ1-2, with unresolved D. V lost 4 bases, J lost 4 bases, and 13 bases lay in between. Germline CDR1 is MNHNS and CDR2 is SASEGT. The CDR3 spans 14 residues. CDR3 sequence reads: CASSATEAAYGYTF. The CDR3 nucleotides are TGTGCCAGCAGTGCTACGGAAGCGGCCTATGGCTACACCTTC.

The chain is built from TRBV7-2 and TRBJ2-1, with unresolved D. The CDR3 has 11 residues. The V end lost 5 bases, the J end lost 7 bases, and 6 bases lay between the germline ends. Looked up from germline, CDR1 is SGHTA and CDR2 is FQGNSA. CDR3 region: CASSALNEQFF. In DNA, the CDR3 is TGTGCCAGCAGCGCGTTGAATGAGCAGTTCTTC.

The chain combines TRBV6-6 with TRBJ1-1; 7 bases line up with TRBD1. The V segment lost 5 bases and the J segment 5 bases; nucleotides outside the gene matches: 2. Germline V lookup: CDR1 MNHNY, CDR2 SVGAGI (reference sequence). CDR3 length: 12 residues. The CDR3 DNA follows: TGTGCCAGCAGTCAACAGGGGACTGAAGCTTTCTTT. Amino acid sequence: CASSQQGTEAFF.

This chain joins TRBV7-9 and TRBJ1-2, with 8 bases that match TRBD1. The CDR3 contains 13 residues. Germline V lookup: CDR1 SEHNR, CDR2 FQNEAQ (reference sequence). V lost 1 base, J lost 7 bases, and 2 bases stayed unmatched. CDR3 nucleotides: TGTGCCAGCAGCTTAGGGCAGGGGGCTGGCTACACCTTC. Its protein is CASSLGQGAGYTF.

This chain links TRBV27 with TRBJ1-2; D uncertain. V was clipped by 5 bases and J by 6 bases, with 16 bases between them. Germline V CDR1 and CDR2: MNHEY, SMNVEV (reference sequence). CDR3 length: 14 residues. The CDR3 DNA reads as TGTGCCAGCAGTCCCGACACTCGAAGGCATGGCTACACCTTC. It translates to CASSPDTRRHGYTF.

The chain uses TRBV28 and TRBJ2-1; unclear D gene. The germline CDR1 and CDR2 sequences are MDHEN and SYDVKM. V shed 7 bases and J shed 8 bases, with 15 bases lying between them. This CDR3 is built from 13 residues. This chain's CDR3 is CASKIRPQDEQFF. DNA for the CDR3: TGTGCCAGCAAAATTAGGCCGCAGGATGAGCAGTTCTTC.

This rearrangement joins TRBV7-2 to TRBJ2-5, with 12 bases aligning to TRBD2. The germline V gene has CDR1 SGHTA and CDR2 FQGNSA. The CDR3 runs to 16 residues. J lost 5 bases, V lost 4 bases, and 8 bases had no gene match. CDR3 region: CASSSTLAGGRETQYF. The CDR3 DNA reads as TGTGCCAGCAGCTCCACCCTAGCGGGGGGGCGGGAGACCCAGTACTTC.

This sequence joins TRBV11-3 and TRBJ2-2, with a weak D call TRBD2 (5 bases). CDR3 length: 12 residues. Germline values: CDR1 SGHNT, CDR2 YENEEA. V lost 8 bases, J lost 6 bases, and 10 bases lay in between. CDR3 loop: CASSRDAGELFF. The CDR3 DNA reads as TGTGCCAGCTCGAGGGATGCCGGGGAGCTGTTTTTT. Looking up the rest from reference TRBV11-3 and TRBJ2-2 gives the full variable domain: EAGVVQSPRYKIIEKKQPVAFWCNPISGHNTLYWYLQNLGQGPELLIRYENEEAVDDSQLPKDRFSAERLKGVDSTLKIQPAELGDSAVYLCASSRDAGELFFGEGSRLTVL.

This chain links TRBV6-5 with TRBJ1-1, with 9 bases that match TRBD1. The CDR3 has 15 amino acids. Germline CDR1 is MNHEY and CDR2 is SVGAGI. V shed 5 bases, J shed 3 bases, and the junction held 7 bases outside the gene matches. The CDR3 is CASSNGQGLDTEAFF. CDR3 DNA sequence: TGTGCCAGCAGTAACGGACAGGGGTTGGACACTGAAGCTTTCTTT.

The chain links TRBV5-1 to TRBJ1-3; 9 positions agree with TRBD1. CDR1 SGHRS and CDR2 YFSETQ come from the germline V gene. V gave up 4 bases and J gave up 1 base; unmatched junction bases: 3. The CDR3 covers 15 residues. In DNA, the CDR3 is TGCGCCAGCAGCGCCGGGACAGGGTCTGGAAACACCATATATTTT. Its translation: CASSAGTGSGNTIYF.

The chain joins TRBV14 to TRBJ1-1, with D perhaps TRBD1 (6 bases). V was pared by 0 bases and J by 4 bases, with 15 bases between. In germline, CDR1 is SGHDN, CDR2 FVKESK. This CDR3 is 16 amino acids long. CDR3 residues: CASSQDPQGRSTEAFF. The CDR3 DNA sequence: TGTGCCAGCAGCCAAGACCCACAGGGTAGGAGCACTGAAGCTTTCTTT.

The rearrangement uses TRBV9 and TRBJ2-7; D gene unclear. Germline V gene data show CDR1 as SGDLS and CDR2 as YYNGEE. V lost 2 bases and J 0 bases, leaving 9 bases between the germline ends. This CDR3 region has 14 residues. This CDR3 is CASSVLVASYEQYF. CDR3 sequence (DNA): TGTGCCAGCAGCGTTCTAGTAGCCTCCTACGAGCAGTACTTC.

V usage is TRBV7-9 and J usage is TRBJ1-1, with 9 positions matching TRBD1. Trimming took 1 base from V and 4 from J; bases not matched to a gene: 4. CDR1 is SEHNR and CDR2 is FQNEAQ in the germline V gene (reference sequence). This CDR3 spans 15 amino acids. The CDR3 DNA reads TGTGCCAGCAGCTTAGGGGACAGGGTTATCACTGAAGCTTTCTTT. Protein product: CASSLGDRVITEAFF.

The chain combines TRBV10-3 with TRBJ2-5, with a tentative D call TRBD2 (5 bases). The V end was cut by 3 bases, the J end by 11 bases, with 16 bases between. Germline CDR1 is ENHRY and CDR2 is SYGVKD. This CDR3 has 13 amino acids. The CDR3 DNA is TGTGCCATCAGTGAACTAGACCGGGGTCAGCAGTACTTC. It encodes CAISELDRGQQYF.

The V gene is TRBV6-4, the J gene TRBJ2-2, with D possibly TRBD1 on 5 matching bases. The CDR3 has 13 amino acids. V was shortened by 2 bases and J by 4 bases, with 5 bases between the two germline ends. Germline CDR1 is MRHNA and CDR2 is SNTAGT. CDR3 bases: TGTGCCAGCAGTGACCAGGGCACCGGGGAGCTGTTTTTT. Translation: CASSDQGTGELFF.

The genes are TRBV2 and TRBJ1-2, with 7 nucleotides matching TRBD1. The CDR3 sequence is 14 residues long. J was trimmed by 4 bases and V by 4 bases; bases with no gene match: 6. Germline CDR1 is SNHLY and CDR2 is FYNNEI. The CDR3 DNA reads TGTGCCAGCAGTGGACAGGGATCCGTCTATGGCTACACCTTC. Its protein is CASSGQGSVYGYTF.

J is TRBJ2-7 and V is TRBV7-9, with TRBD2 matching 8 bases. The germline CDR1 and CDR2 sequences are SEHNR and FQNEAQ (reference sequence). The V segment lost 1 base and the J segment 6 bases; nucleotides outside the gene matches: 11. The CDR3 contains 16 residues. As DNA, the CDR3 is TGTGCCAGCAGCTTAGGGGGTCGGGGGGGATTAGTCGAGCAGTACTTC. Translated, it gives CASSLGGRGGLVEQYF.

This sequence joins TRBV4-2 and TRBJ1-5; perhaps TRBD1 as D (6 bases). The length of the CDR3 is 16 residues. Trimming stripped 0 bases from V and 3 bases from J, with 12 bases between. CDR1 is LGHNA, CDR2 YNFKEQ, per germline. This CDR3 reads CASSQDSDSHNQPQHF. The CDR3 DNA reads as TGTGCCAGCAGCCAAGATTCGGACAGCCACAATCAGCCCCAGCATTTT.

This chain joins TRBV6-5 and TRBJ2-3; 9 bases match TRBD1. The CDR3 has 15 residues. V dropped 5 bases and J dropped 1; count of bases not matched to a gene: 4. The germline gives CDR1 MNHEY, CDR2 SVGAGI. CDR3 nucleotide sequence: TGTGCCAGCAGTGGCCGGACAGGGGGCACAGATACGCAGTATTTT. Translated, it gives CASSGRTGGTDTQYF.